This T cell receptor beta chain was observed in a study of regulatory T cells in long-lasting Graves disease (dated by TCRdb to the early 2020s). General notes on the study: Newly diagnosed Graves' disease patients had taken antithyroid drugs for less than 3 months. Patients with persistent Graves' disease were compared with patients with newly diagnosed Graves' disease using TCR sequencing and RNA sequencing of peripheral blood. The study took place in China and was registered as a clinical trial. A total of 33 samples underwent TCR sequencing, from about 13 patients with persistent Graves' disease and some 20 patients with newly diagnosed Graves' disease.

The sample's time point label, in plain terms: newly diagnosed GD, antithyroid drugs for less than 3 months. For both TCR sequencing and RNA sequencing, RNA was extracted from PBMCs using TRIzol. Graves' disease was diagnosed according to American Thyroid Association guidelines. Patients for the study were recruited at an endocrinology department in Xi'an, China. Each patient gave around 9.2 milliliters of peripheral blood, collected in an EDTA anticoagulant tube. PBMCs were isolated by Ficoll Paque Plus density gradient separation without further T cell sorting. RNA quality was checked with an Agilent 2100 Bioanalyzer and agarose gel, and concentration with a NanoDrop 2000. Receptors were amplified or captured by multiplex PCR. For sequencing, an Illumina HiSeq 4000 was employed. CDR3 regions were amplified by Arm-PCR with iRepertoire HTBI primers to construct TCR beta libraries. Before sequencing, the PCR products went through gel purification. The authors' analysis ran thus. Across samples, 60 to 80 TRBV and 14 TRBJ segments were identified and used for gene usage analysis of CDR3 amino acid clonotypes. COPE and FqMerger were used to merge filtered high-quality paired reads into contigs. BLAST was used to align contigs to IMGT TRBV, TRBD and TRBJ reference genes, with CDR3 defined following IMGT. Clonotypes above 0.1% frequency were classified as highly expanded clones. Shannon entropy was used to measure repertoire diversity, and the Gini coefficient was used to measure V-J evenness. A clonotype found in more than one individual was treated as public. TCRdb reprocessed the public reads (quality trimming at Q25 with fastp, clone calling with MiXCR) and kept in-frame beta chains. Rows are unified per CDR3 protein, each entry keeping the most common DNA and genes. TCRdb, rather than the study authors, made the V and J calls. The sample table shows about 240,000 distinct CDR3 sequences, and around 20% are seen once. Approximately 13% of the sample comes from the top ten.

Points on this clonotype: The specificity of this receptor is unknown. The sample holds no much larger clone one base away, and base qualities are not on file.

V and J are truncated by 3 bases and 0 bases respectively, leaving an intervening sequence of 9 bases. The CDR3 contains 15 residues, cysteine and phenylalanine counted. Of the read, only the CDR3 DNA is kept; its 45 bases are in frame from base 1. The germline V gene (reference sequence) yields MNHEY for CDR1 and SMNVEV for CDR2. Paper-wide results and their limitations: The authors noted that the small sample size was a limitation that may lower accuracy. TRBV28, TRBJ1-2 and TRBJ2-5 were preferentially used in persistent disease, while TRBV20-1 and TRBJ2-1 were favored in newly diagnosed disease. Peripheral blood alone was examined, since thyroid tissue, which constituted the primary lesion, could not be accessed. Compared with newly diagnosed patients, persistent Graves' disease patients had lower TCR Shannon entropy and fewer highly expanded clones, which suggests clonal expansion. A larger number of public clonotypes was shared among persistent patients (about 2,700) than among newly diagnosed patients (around 970). Only the TCR beta chain was sequenced and analyzed.

The chain is assembled from TRBV27 and TRBJ1-5; possibly the D gene is TRBD1, per 5 matching bases. The origin of this receptor is a female donor with Graves disease. This material consisted of peripheral blood mononuclear cells (PBMCs), taken at new diagnosis, from a patient treated with antithyroid drugs. The CDR3 is CASSFQGNSNQPQHF. The DNA sequence is TGTGCCAGCAGTTTCCAGGGAAATAGCAATCAGCCCCAGCATTTT.